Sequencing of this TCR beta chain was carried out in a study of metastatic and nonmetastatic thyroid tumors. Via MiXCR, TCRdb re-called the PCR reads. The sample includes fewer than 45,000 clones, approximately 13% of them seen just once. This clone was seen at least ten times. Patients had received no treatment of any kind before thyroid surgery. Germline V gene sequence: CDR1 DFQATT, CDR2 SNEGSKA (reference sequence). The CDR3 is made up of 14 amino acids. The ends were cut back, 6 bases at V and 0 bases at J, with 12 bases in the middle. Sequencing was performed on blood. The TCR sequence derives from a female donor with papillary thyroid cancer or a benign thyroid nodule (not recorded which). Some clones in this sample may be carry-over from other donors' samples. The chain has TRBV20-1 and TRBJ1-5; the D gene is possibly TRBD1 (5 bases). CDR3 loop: CSAKGRYSNQPQHF. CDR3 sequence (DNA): TGCAGTGCCAAGGGGAGGTATAGCAATCAGCCCCAGCATTTT.